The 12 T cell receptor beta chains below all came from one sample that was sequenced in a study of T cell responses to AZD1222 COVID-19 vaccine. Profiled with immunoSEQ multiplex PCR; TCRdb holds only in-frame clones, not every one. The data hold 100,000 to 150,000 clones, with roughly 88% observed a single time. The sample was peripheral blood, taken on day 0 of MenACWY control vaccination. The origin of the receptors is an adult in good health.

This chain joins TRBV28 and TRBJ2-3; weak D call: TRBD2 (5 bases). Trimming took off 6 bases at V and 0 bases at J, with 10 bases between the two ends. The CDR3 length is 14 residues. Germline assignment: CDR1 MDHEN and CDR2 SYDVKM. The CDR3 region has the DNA TGTGCCAGCAGCCGGGGTGCTAGCACAGATACGCAGTATTTT. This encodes CASSRGASTDTQYF.

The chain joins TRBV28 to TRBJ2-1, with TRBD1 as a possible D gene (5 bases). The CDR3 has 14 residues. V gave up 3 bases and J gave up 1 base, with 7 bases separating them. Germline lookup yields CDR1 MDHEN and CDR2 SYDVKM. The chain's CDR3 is CASSFKGSYNEQFF. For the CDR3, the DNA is TGTGCCAGCAGTTTTAAGGGGTCCTACAATGAGCAGTTCTTC.

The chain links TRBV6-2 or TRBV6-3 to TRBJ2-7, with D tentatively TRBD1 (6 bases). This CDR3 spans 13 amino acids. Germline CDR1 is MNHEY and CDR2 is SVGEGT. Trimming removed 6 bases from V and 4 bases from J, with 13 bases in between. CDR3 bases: TGTGCCAGCAGCTCCCGTCAGGGGTACGAGCAGTACGTC. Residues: CASSSRQGYEQYV.

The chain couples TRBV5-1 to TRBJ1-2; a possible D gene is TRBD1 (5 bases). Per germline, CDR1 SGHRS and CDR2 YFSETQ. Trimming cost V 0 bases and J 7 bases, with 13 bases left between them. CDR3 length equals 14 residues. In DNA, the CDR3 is TGCGCCAGCAGCTTGGAGCCAGGGAGACCTGGCTACACCTTC. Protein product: CASSLEPGRPGYTF.

CDR3 region: CASSVGQGGYEQYF. The CDR3 bases are TGTGCCAGCAGCGTGGGACAGGGAGGCTACGAGCAGTACTTC. The J gene is TRBJ2-7, the V gene TRBV7-9; TRBD1 matches 9 bases. Germline CDR1 and CDR2: SEHNR and FQNEAQ (reference sequence). This CDR3 has 14 residues. J lost 3 bases, V lost 5 bases, and 5 bases had no gene match.

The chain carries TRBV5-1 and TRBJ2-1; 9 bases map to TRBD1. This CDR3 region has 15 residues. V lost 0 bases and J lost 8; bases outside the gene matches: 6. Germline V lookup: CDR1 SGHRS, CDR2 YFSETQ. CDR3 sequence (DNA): TGCGCCAGCAGCTTGGTAGGACAGGGGATCGATGAGCAGTTCTTC. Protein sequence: CASSLVGQGIDEQFF.

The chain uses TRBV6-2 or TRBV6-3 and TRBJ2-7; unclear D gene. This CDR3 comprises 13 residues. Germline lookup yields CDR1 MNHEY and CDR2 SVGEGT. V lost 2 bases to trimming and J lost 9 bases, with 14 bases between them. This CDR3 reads CASSYGLTTWQYV. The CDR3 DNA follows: TGTGCCAGCAGTTACGGCCTTACGACTTGGCAGTACGTC.

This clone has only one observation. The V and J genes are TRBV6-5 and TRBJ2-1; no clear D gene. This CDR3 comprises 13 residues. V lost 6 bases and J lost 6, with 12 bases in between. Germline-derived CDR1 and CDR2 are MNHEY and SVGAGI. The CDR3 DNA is TGTGCCAGCAGCGACGGTGGGGTCAATGAGCAGTTCTTC. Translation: CASSDGGVNEQFF.

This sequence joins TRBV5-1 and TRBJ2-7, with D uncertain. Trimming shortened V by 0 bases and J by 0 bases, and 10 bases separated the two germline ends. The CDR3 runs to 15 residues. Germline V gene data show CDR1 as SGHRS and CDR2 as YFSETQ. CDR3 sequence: CASSLDPQTSYEQYF. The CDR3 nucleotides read TGCGCCAGCAGCTTGGATCCCCAGACCTCCTACGAGCAGTACTTC.

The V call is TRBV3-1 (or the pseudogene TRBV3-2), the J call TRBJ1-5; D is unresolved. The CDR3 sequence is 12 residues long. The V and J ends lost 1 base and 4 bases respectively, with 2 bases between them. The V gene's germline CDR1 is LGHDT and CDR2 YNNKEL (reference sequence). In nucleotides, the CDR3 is TGTGCCAGCAGCCAAGGGAATCAGCCCCAGCATTTT. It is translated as CASSQGNQPQHF.

CDR3: CASSLDPREQYV. CDR3 DNA: TGTGCCAGCAGCTTAGACCCTCGCGAGCAGTACGTC. This chain links TRBV11-2 with TRBJ2-7, with D unresolved. The CDR3 is 12 residues long. Trimming removed 0 bases at V and 6 bases at J, with 6 bases between. The germline V gene has CDR1 SGHAT and CDR2 FQNNGV.

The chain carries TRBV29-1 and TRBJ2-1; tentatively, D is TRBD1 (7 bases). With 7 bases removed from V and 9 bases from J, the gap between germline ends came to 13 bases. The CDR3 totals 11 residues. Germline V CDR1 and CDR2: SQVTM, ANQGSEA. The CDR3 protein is CSASGGLEQFF. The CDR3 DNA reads TGCAGCGCCTCAGGGGGGCTTGAGCAGTTCTTC.